A single sample gave rise to the 3 T cell receptor beta chains below, sequenced in a study of vaccination and CD4 T cells after COVID-19. What these receptors recognize is not known. Sequencing of DNA taken from cultured CD4+ T cells relied on the Oncomine TCR Beta short-read assay. TCRdb called the PCR reads again in MiXCR, with one record for every CDR3 protein. This table has about 20,000 distinct CDR3 sequences, roughly 50% appearing once. Treatment reported: approximately nine-day PBMC culture with coronavirus spike peptide pools or control peptides (ViraFEST assay). Sequencing was performed on CD4+ T cells from blood, cultured in vitro. Receptor source: a human donor who had recovered from COVID-19.

The chain carries TRBV15 and TRBJ2-7; 9 bases are a match to TRBD2. J lost 0 bases, V lost 5 bases, and 11 bases had no gene match. The germline gives CDR1 LNHNV, CDR2 YYDKDF (reference sequence). This CDR3 comprises 17 residues. The CDR3 reads CATSYTGASGISYEQYF. Written as DNA, the CDR3 is TGTGCCACCAGCTATACTGGAGCTAGCGGGATCTCCTACGAGCAGTACTTC.

This clonotype was picked up one time. V and J are TRBV20-1 and TRBJ2-6, with TRBD1 identical over 8 bases. Per the germline V gene, CDR1 is DFQATT and CDR2 is SNEGSKA (reference sequence). The CDR3 length is 17 residues. V dropped 6 bases and J dropped 0; count of bases not matched to a gene: 10. The CDR3 DNA is TGCAGTGCAAAGGTGACAGGGGCGTCCTCTGGGGCCAACGTCCTGACTTTC. Encoded protein: CSAKVTGASSGANVLTF.

The chain links TRBV20-1 to TRBJ1-5; D gene uncertain. CDR3 length: 14 amino acids. V was shortened by 4 bases and J by 1 base, with 11 bases between the two germline ends. Germline V gene data show CDR1 as DFQATT and CDR2 as SNEGSKA (reference sequence). CDR3 DNA sequence: TGCAGTGCTAAACCCGGACTGAGCAATCAGCCCCAGCATTTT. Amino acid sequence: CSAKPGLSNQPQHF.